This T cell receptor (beta chain) was sequenced during a study of graft-versus-host responses after intestinal transplantation (dated by TCRdb to about 2021). In terms of the full investigation: The transplants that recipients got were multivisceral, liver-intestinal, or isolated intestinal. Anti-thymocyte globulin induction was given to all recipients, followed by maintenance tacrolimus and steroids for approximately 3 years. Bulk TCR-beta CDR3 sequencing was used to track graft-versus-host and host-versus-graft alloreactive T cell clones in the graft, circulation and bone marrow after intestinal transplantation. Alloreactive clones were identified by sequencing pre-transplant mixed lymphocyte reaction products and comparing these products with unstimulated pre-transplant donor and recipient T cells. A cohort of about two dozen intestinal transplant recipients, including one retransplant, was enrolled, and a few patients lacking pretransplant specimens were excluded. Donor T cell macrochimerism was defined as a peak of at least 4% donor T cells among recipient peripheral blood mononuclear cells. Samples from a few later patients were sequenced in-house on an Illumina MiSeq with MiXCR processing rather than by the commercial service.

The library relied on the immunoSEQ multiplex PCR assay. For most patients, genomic DNA was isolated with the Qiagen DNeasy Blood and Tissue Kit and sent frozen to Adaptive Biotechnologies for TCR sequencing. For most patients, high-throughput TCR-beta CDR3 sequencing of genomic DNA was performed by Adaptive Biotechnologies. The study's processing was this. Adaptive's ImmunoSEQ software was the source of the TCR sequencing data for 15 to 20 patients, while a few other patients were processed with MiXCR and VDJtools. CD4 versus CD8 sorting errors were corrected by removing sequences found in both subsets at a frequency ratio below 5:1. CDR3 nucleotide sequences shared by donor and recipient were removed because the origin of these sequences could not be assigned. Alloreactive clones required at least 2-fold expansion over unstimulated cells and minimum CFSE-low frequency of 0.002% (template counts) or 0.001% (read counts). A clone was considered mappable if detected in the sequenced pre-transplant spleen, lymph node, or MLR CFSE-low populations of the donor or recipient. Cumulative frequency of alloreactive clones was calculated as a percentage of all sequences weighted by copy number. TCRdb re-hosts the immuneACCESS table, in-frame sequences only. Its copies lack some clones; in the studies checked, an unresolved V gene accounts for under half of them, and the cause for the rest is not known. The DNA gave D and trimming, while V, J and clone size come from that table. This sample is represented by about 89,000 clones; around 91% of them were singletons. The ten largest clones represent 0.1% of the sample.

CDR1 and CDR2, looked up from the germline V gene (reference sequence), are GTSNPN and SVGIG. Unmatched junction bases come to 3, with V trimmed by 1 base and J by 6 bases. CDR3 length: 14 amino acids, cysteine to phenylalanine. Only the CDR3 region is kept as DNA, spanning 42 bases read in frame from base 1. The study at large found these results: Early after transplant, peak levels of circulating GvH clones were associated with declines in HvG clones. Conclusions were limited by the relatively low number and heterogeneity of intestinal transplant patients. GvH clones were detected in recipient bone marrow, and some appeared earlier in ileal mucosa or blood, consistent with an intestinal mucosal origin. In the allografts of patients with donor T cell macrochimerism, GvH to HvG T cell clonal ratios were high.

To note about this clone: What this receptor recognizes is not known. No much larger clone exists at a distance of one base, and base qualities are not known.

Taken with the paper, the label for time point translates to: cells obtained before transplantation from donor or recipient. CD3+CD4+ and CD3+CD8+ populations were FACS-sorted from unstimulated pre-transplant donor and recipient cells taken from spleen or lymph nodes. Sample: unstimulated CD4+ T cells sorted from spleen or lymph node cells, taken before intestinal transplant. The TCR sequence derives from a human donor who received an intestinal transplant. Recombination connected TRBV30 to TRBJ1-4, with 9 bases aligning to TRBD1. The CDR3 region has the sequence CAWSGGTGYEKLFF. The bases are TGTGCCTGGAGTGGGGGGACAGGGTATGAAAAACTGTTTTTT.